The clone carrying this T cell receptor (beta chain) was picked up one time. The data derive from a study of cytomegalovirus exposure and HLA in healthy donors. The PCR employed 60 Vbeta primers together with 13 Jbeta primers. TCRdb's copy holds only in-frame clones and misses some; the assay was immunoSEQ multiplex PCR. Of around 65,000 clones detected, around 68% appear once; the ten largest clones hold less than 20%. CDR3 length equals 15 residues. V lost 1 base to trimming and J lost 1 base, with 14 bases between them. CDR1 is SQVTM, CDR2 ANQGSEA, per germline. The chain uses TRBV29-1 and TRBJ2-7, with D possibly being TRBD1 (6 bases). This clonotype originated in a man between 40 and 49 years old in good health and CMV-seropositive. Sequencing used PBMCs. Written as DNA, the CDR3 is TGCAGCGTTGAAGGACAGGATAGCAATTCCTACGAGCAGTACTTC. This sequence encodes CSVEGQDSNSYEQYF.